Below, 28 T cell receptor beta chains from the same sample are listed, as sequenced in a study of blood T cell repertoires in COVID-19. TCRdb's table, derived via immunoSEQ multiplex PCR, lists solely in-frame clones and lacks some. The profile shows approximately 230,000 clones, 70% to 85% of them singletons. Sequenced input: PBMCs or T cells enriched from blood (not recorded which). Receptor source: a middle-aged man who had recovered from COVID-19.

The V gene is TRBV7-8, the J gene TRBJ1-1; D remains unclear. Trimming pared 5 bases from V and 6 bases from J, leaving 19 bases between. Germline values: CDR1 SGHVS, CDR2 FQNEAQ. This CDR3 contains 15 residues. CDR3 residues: CASSPLGSRPPEAFF. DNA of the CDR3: TGTGCCAGCAGCCCCCTTGGGTCGCGGCCCCCTGAAGCTTTCTTT.

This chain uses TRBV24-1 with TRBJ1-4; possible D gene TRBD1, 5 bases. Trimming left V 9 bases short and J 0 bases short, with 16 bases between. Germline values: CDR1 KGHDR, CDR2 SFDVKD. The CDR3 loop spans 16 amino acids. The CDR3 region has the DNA TGTGCCACCCAGGGTTCTGAGTCATCAACTAATGAAAAACTGTTTTTT. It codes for CATQGSESSTNEKLFF.

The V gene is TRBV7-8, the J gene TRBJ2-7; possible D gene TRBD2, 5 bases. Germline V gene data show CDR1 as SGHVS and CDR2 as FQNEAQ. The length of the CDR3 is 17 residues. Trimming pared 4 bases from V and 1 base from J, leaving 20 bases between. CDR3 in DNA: TGTGCCAGCAGCTCTGACTGGGAGACATCATTTTCCTACGAGCAGTACTTC. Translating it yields CASSSDWETSFSYEQYF.

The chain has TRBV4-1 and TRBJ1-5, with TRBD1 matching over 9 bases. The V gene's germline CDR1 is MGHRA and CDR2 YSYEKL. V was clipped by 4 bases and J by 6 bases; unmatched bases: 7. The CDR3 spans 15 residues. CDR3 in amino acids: CASSRGTGMGQPQHF. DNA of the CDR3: TGCGCCAGCAGCCGAGGGACAGGGATGGGTCAGCCCCAGCATTTT.

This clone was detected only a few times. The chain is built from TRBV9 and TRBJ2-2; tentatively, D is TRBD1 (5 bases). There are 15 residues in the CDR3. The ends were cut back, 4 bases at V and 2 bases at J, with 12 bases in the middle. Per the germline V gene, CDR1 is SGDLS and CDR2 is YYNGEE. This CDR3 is CASSPIGANTGELFF. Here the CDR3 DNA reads TGTGCCAGCAGCCCTATAGGGGCCAACACCGGGGAGCTGTTTTTT. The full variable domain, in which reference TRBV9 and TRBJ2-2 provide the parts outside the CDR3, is DSGVTQTPKHLITATGQRVTLRCSPRSGDLSVYWYQQSLDQGLQFLIQYYNGEERAKGNILERFSAQQFPDLHSELNLSSLELGDSALYFCASSPIGANTGELFFGEGSRLTVL.

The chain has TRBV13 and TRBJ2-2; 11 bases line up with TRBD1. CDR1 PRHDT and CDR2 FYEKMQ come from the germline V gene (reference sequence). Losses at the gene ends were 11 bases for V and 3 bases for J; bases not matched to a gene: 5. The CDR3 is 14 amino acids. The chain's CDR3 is CAGRDRGDTGELFF. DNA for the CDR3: TGTGCCGGCCGGGACAGGGGGGACACCGGGGAGCTGTTTTTT.

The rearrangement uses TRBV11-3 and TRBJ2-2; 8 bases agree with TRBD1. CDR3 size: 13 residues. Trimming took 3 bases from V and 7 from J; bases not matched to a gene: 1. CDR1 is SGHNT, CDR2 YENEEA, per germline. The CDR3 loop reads CASSFDRGGELFF. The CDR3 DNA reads TGTGCCAGCAGCTTTGACAGGGGCGGGGAGCTGTTTTTT.

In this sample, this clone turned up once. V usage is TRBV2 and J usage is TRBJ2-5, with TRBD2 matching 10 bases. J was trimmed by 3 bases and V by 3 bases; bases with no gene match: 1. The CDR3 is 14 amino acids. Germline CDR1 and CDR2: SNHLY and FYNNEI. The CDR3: CASSDTSGEETQYF. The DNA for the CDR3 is TGTGCCAGCAGTGATACTAGCGGGGAAGAGACCCAGTACTTC.

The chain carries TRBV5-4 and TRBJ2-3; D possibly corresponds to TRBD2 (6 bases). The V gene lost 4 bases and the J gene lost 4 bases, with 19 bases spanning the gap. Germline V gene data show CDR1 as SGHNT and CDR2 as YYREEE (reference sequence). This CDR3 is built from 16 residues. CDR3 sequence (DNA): TGTGCCAGCAGCCTTTCCCCCGGGACTCGGCCAGATACGCAGTATTTT. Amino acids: CASSLSPGTRPDTQYF.

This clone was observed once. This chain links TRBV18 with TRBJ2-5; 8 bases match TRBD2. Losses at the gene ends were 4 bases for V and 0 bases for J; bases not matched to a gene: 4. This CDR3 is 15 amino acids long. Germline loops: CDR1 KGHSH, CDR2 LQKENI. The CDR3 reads CASSRPGGNQETQYF. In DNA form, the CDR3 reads TGTGCCAGCTCACGCCCGGGGGGGAACCAAGAGACCCAGTACTTC.

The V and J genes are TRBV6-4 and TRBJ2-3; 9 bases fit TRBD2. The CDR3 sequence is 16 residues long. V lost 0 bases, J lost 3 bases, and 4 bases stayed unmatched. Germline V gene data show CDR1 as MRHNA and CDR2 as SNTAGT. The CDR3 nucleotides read TGTGCCAGCAGTGACTCGGCAGCGGGGGGTACAGATACGCAGTATTTT. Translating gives CASSDSAAGGTDTQYF.

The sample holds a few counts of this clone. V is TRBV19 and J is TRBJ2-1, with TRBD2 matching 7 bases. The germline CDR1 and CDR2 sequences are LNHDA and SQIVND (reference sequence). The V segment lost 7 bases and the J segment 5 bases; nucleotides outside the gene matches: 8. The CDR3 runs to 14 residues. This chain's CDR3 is CASKGLAVHNEQFF. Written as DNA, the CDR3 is TGTGCCAGTAAAGGGCTAGCGGTACACAATGAGCAGTTCTTC.

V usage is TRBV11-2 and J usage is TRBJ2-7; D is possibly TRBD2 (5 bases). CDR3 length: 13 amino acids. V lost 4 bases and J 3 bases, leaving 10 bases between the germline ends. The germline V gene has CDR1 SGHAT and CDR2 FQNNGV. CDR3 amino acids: CASSSIRGYEQYF. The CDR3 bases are TGTGCCAGCAGCTCGATCCGGGGCTACGAGCAGTACTTC.

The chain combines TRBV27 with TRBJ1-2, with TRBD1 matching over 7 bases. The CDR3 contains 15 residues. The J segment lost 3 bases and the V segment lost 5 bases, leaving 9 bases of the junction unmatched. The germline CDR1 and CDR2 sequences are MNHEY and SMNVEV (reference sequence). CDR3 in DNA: TGTGCCAGCAGTCCTCAGGGGGTTTCATACTATGGCTACACCTTC. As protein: CASSPQGVSYYGYTF.

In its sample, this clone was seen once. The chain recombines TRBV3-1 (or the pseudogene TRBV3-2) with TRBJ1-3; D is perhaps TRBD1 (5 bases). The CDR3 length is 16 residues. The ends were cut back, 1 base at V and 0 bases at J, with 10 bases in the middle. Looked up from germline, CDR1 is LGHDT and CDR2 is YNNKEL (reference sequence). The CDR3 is CASSQVAGYSGNTIYF. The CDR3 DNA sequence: TGTGCCAGCAGCCAAGTCGCAGGGTACTCTGGAAACACCATATATTTT.

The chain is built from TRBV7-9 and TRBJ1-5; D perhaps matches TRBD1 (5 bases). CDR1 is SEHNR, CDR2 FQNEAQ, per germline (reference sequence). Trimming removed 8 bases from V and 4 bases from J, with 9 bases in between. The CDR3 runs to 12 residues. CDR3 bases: TGTGCCAGCCGGGGGGAAAATCAGCCCCAGCATTTT. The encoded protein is CASRGENQPQHF.

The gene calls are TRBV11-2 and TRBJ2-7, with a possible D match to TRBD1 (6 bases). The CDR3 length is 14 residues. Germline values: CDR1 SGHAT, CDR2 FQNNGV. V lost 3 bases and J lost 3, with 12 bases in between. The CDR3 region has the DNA TGTGCCAGCAGCTTCTGGGGGCCGGACTACGAGCAGTACTTC. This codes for CASSFWGPDYEQYF.

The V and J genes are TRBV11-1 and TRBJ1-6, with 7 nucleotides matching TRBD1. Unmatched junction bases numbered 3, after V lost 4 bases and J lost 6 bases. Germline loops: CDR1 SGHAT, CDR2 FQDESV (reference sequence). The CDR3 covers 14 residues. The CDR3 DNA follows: TGTGCCAGCAGCTCCGGGACAGCTAATTCACCCCTCCACTTT. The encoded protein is CASSSGTANSPLHF.

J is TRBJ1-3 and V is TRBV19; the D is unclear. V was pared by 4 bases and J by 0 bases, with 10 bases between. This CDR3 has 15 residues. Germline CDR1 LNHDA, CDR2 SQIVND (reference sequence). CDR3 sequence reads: CASSSPGGSGNTIYF. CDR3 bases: TGTGCCAGTAGTAGTCCAGGAGGCTCTGGAAACACCATATATTTT.

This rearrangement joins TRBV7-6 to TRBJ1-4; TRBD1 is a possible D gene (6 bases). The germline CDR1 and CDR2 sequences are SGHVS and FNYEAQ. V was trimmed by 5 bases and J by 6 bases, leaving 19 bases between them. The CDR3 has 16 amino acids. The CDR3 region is CASSASGRQDYEKLFF. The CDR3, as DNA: TGTGCCAGCAGCGCGTCAGGGAGACAGGATTATGAAAAACTGTTTTTT.

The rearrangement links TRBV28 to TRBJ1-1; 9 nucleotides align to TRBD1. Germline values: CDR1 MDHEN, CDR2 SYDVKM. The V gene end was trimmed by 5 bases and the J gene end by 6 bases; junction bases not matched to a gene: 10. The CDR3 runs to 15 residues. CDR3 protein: CASSHPGQGEPEAFF. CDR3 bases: TGTGCCAGCAGTCACCCGGGACAGGGTGAACCTGAAGCTTTCTTT.

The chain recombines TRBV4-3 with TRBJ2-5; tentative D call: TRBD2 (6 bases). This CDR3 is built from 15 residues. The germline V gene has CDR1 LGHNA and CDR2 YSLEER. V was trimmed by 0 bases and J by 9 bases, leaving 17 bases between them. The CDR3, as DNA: TGCGCCAGCAGCCAAGATCCTCGGGACTCCTTGTCCCAGTACTTC. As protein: CASSQDPRDSLSQYF.

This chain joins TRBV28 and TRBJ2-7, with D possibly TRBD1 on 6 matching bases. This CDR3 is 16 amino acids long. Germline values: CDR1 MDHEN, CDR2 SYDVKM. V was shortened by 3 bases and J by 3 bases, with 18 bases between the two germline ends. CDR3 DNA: TGTGCCAGCAGTTTCATCTCGTGGGGGCTTATCTACGAGCAGTACTTC. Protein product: CASSFISWGLIYEQYF.

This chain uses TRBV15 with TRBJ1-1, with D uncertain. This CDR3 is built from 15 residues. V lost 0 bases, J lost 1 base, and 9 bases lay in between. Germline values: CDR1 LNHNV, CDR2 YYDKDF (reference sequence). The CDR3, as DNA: TGTGCCACCAGCAGAGATTCACAAACGAACACTGAAGCTTTCTTT. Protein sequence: CATSRDSQTNTEAFF.

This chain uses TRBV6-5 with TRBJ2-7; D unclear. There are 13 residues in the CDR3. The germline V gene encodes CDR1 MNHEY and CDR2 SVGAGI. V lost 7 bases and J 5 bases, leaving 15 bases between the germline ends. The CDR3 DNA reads TGTGCCAGCACGCTGTTTATTGGCCACGAGCAGTACTTC. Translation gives CASTLFIGHEQYF.

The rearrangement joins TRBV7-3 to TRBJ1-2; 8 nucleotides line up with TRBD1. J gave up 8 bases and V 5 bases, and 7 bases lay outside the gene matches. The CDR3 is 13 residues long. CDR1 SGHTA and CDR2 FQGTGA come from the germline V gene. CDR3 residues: CASSPTGEGGYTF. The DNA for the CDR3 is TGTGCCAGCAGCCCGACAGGGGAGGGCGGCTACACCTTC.

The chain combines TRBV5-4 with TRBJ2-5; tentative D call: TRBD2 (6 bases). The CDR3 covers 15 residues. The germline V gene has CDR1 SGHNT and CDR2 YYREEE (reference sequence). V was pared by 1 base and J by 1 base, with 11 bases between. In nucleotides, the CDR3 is TGTGCCAGCAGCTTGAGGAGGGGAAGCCAAGAGACCCAGTACTTC. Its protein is CASSLRRGSQETQYF.

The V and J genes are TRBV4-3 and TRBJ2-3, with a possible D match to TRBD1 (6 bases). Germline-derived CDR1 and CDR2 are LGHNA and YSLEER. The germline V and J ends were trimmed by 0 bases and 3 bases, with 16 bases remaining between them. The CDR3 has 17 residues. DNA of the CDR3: TGCGCCAGCAGCCAAGATATTCCGGGCAGGGGAACAGATACGCAGTATTTT. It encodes CASSQDIPGRGTDTQYF.